The entry that follows covers one TCR beta chain sequence. These data are taken from a study of blood T cell repertoires in COVID-19. Germline V gene data show CDR1 as MNHNY and CDR2 as SVGAGI (reference sequence). The CDR3 loop spans 15 amino acids. Losses at the gene ends were 5 bases for V and 5 bases for J; bases not matched to a gene: 6. Clones were read by immunoSEQ multiplex PCR, and TCRdb kept only the in-frame ones, dropping some. This sample yields under 500,000 clones, of which around 89% are seen a single time; over 4% belongs to the top ten. The rearrangement joins TRBV6-6 to TRBJ2-5; 12 bases align to TRBD1. The TCR comes from a woman aged 25 to 45 with acute or convalescent COVID-19. Specimen: peripheral blood. The CDR3 nucleotides read TGTGCCAGCAGTGGAGGGACAGGGGGCAGGGAGACCCAGTACTTC. It is translated as CASSGGTGGRETQYF.